The entry that follows covers one TCR beta chain sequence. Some clones are missing from TCRdb's copy, which holds only in-frame ones; the method was immunoSEQ multiplex PCR. The sample has 70,000 to 90,000 clones, 89% seen once. The germline V gene encodes CDR1 SNHLY and CDR2 FYNNEI. V shed 6 bases and J shed 7 bases, with 9 bases lying between them. The CDR3 has 11 amino acids. The source of the sample is a study of OX40 agonist ivuxolimab in advanced cancers. The source of this sequence is an adult with an advanced solid tumor such as melanoma, head and neck, liver or kidney cancer. The chain links TRBV2 to TRBJ1-2; no firm D call. The sample consisted of CD4+ or CD8+ T cells sorted from blood, taken in a trial of the OX40 agonist ivuxolimab. The CDR3 nucleotides are TGTGCCAGCAGGTCCGTCTCTGGCTACACCTTC. It encodes CASRSVSGYTF.